These 24 T cell receptor beta chains were sequenced from one sample in a study of cytomegalovirus exposure and HLA in healthy donors. The PCR contained 60 Vbeta and 13 Jbeta primers. Sequenced by immunoSEQ multiplex PCR; TCRdb stores in-frame clones only, minus some. The sample lists 180,000 or so clones; over 65% were seen once. The sample consisted of PBMCs. The receptors come from a boy younger than 10 in good health and CMV-seronegative.

V and J are TRBV5-1 and TRBJ1-2; TRBD1 matches 7 bases. The CDR3 loop spans 13 amino acids. Germline lookup yields CDR1 SGHRS and CDR2 YFSETQ. With V trimmed by 3 bases and J by 3 bases, 2 bases remained unmatched. The chain's CDR3 is CASSWDSYYGYTF. The CDR3, as DNA: TGCGCCAGCAGCTGGGACAGCTACTATGGCTACACCTTC.

This chain joins TRBV7-8 and TRBJ2-7, with D maybe TRBD1 (5 bases). Between the trimmed V and J ends, which lost 3 bases and 4 bases, there was a span of 19 bases. Looked up from germline, CDR1 is SGHVS and CDR2 is FQNEAQ. There are 16 residues in the CDR3. The CDR3 protein is CASSFGHSLQYYEQYF. For the CDR3, the DNA is TGTGCCAGCAGCTTTGGACATTCCCTCCAATATTACGAGCAGTACTTC.

The CDR3 DNA follows: TGCGCCAGCAGCGCCGGTGCCGGGACAGCCTATGCAACTAATGAAAAACTGTTTTTT. This codes for CASSAGAGTAYATNEKLFF. V gene TRBV5-1 combines with J gene TRBJ1-4, with TRBD1 matching over 7 bases. This CDR3 is 19 amino acids long. Losses at the gene ends were 4 bases for V and 0 bases for J; bases not matched to a gene: 15. Per germline, CDR1 SGHRS and CDR2 YFSETQ.

The chain is built from TRBV4-3 and TRBJ2-7, with D maybe TRBD1 (6 bases). The CDR3 contains 14 residues. Germline V lookup: CDR1 LGHNA, CDR2 YSLEER. V was cut by 5 bases and J by 3 bases, with 14 bases left in between. In DNA, the CDR3 is TGCGCCAGCAGCGCCTTGTCAGGGGACTACGAGCAGTACTTC. Translated: CASSALSGDYEQYF.

J is TRBJ1-3 and V is TRBV5-1; 8 nucleotides align to TRBD1. The trim removed 4 bases at V and 1 base at J, leaving 1 base unmatched. Germline V gene data show CDR1 as SGHRS and CDR2 as YFSETQ. The CDR3 runs to 14 residues. CDR3 protein: CASSRTGSGNTIYF. The CDR3 coding sequence is TGCGCCAGCAGCCGGACAGGGTCTGGAAACACCATATATTTT.

The chain links TRBV7-9 to TRBJ2-5, with D possibly matching TRBD2 (7 bases). Germline-derived CDR1 and CDR2 are SEHNR and FQNEAQ (reference sequence). V lost 3 bases and J lost 0, with 14 bases in between. The CDR3 covers 16 residues. CDR3 in DNA: TGTGCCAGCAGCTTGGGAGGGACATCGTACCAAGAGACCCAGTACTTC. It specifies CASSLGGTSYQETQYF.

This chain uses TRBV5-1 with TRBJ2-5; the D is unclear. Germline V gives CDR1 SGHRS, CDR2 YFSETQ. This CDR3 comprises 15 residues. Between the trimmed V and J ends, which lost 0 bases and 4 bases, there was a span of 13 bases. CDR3 DNA sequence: TGCGCCAGCAGCTTGGCCAAGGCAGGATCAGAGACCCAGTACTTC. It encodes CASSLAKAGSETQYF. Full variable domain (missing parts from reference TRBV5-1 and TRBJ2-5): KAGVTQTPRYLIKTRGQQVTLSCSPISGHRSVSWYQQTPGQGLQFLFEYFSETQRNKGNFPGRFSGRQFSNSRSEMNVSTLELGDSALYLCASSLAKAGSETQYFGPGTRLLVL.

The chain uses TRBV4-3 and TRBJ2-4; D not resolved. V dropped 0 bases and J dropped 9 bases, with 12 bases sitting between them. Germline V gives CDR1 LGHNA, CDR2 YSLEER. CDR3 length: 14 residues. CDR3: CASSQEYREGIQYF. The CDR3 DNA reads TGCGCCAGCAGCCAAGAGTACAGAGAAGGCATTCAGTACTTC.

The chain combines TRBV9 with TRBJ1-1, with 7 nucleotides matching TRBD1. The CDR3 is made up of 15 amino acids. The germline V gene encodes CDR1 SGDLS and CDR2 YYNGEE. V trimming: 4 bases; J trimming: 2 bases; junction bases outside the gene matches: 8. The CDR3 spells CASSPQGQSNTEAFF. DNA of the CDR3: TGTGCCAGCAGCCCACAGGGACAGTCTAACACTGAAGCTTTCTTT.

The chain is built from TRBV9 and TRBJ1-2; TRBD1 is a possible D gene (6 bases). The CDR3 extends over 15 amino acids. The germline V gene encodes CDR1 SGDLS and CDR2 YYNGEE. The germline V and J ends were trimmed by 4 bases and 7 bases, with 20 bases remaining between them. CDR3 residues: CASSSLLNRAGGYTF. The CDR3 DNA reads TGTGCCAGCAGCTCGCTCCTCAACAGGGCAGGTGGCTACACCTTC.

This rearrangement joins TRBV20-1 to TRBJ2-1, with 8 bases lining up with TRBD2. The germline gives CDR1 DFQATT, CDR2 SNEGSKA (reference sequence). This CDR3 has 11 amino acids. Losses at the gene ends were 5 bases for V and 6 bases for J; bases not matched to a gene: 0. This CDR3 is CSAGLANEQFF. CDR3 DNA sequence: TGCAGTGCTGGACTAGCCAATGAGCAGTTCTTC.

This chain uses TRBV9 with TRBJ2-7; possibly TRBD1 for D (5 bases). The V gene lost 0 bases and the J gene lost 6 bases, with 13 bases spanning the gap. The CDR3 is 14 residues long. Germline assignment: CDR1 SGDLS and CDR2 YYNGEE. CDR3: CASSVGQFSGEQYF. The CDR3 bases are TGTGCCAGCAGCGTAGGACAGTTCTCCGGCGAGCAGTACTTC.

The chain recombines TRBV5-4 with TRBJ1-1, with D perhaps TRBD1 (5 bases). V shed 2 bases and J shed 3 bases, with 8 bases lying between them. Germline CDR1 is SGHNT and CDR2 is YYREEE (reference sequence). The CDR3 has 13 residues. As DNA, the CDR3 is TGTGCCAGCAGCTTTAGCAGGGACACTGAAGCTTTCTTT. As protein: CASSFSRDTEAFF.

In this sample, this clone turned up a few times. CDR3 in amino acids: CASSYRVQETQYF. The CDR3 DNA is TGTGCCAGCAGCTACAGGGTACAAGAGACCCAGTACTTC. The V call is TRBV5-4, the J call TRBJ2-5, with D perhaps matching TRBD1 (6 bases). Trimming left V 3 bases short and J 2 bases short, with 8 bases between. The CDR3 sequence is 13 residues long. Germline V lookup: CDR1 SGHNT, CDR2 YYREEE (reference sequence).

The chain links TRBV10-3 to TRBJ1-2, with 10 bases aligning to TRBD1. This CDR3 has 15 amino acids. The V and J ends lost 6 bases and 6 bases, in that order; junction bases with no gene match: 10. Looked up from germline, CDR1 is ENHRY and CDR2 is SYGVKD. CDR3 in amino acids: CAIRGETGGVDGYTF. CDR3 nucleotides: TGTGCCATCAGAGGGGAGACAGGGGGCGTTGATGGCTACACCTTC.

This sequence joins TRBV9 and TRBJ1-1; no definite D call. CDR3 length equals 17 residues. The V gene lost 3 bases and the J gene lost 0 bases, with 18 bases spanning the gap. From germline, CDR1 is SGDLS and CDR2 YYNGEE. The CDR3 region is CASSAHPTISMNTEAFF. The CDR3, as DNA: TGTGCCAGCAGCGCCCACCCGACAATCAGCATGAACACTGAAGCTTTCTTT.

The rearrangement joins TRBV4-1 to TRBJ1-5, with TRBD1 as a possible D gene (6 bases). The germline V gene has CDR1 MGHRA and CDR2 YSYEKL. V was clipped by 6 bases and J by 4 bases, with 16 bases between them. CDR3 length: 15 residues. The CDR3 loop is CASSYSGVSNQPQHF. CDR3 nucleotide sequence: TGCGCCAGCAGTTACTCAGGGGTCTCAAATCAGCCCCAGCATTTT.

V and J are TRBV2 and TRBJ2-1; 11 bases match TRBD1. Trimming at V came to 7 bases and at J to 8 bases, leaving 7 bases not matched to a gene. Per germline, CDR1 SNHLY and CDR2 FYNNEI. The CDR3 contains 14 residues. For the CDR3, the DNA is TGTGCCAGCACCCGGGACAGGGGGATAGATGAGCAGTTCTTC. Translation: CASTRDRGIDEQFF.

The V gene is TRBV23-1, the J gene TRBJ2-1; a possible D gene is TRBD1 (6 bases). TRBV23-1 is given ORF status, its function remaining uncertain. The V and J ends lost 8 bases and 0 bases respectively, with 8 bases between them. CDR3 length: 13 residues. The CDR3 loop is CASADSSYNEQFF. The CDR3, as DNA: TGCGCCAGCGCGGACAGCTCCTACAATGAGCAGTTCTTC.

The chain combines TRBV7-9 with TRBJ1-5, with TRBD1 identical over 8 bases. The length of the CDR3 is 14 residues. CDR1 SEHNR and CDR2 FQNEAQ come from the germline V gene (reference sequence). Trimming took 1 base from V and 8 from J; bases not matched to a gene: 4. The CDR3 loop reads CASSLGTGSEPQHF. CDR3 nucleotides: TGTGCCAGCAGCTTAGGGACAGGGTCGGAGCCCCAGCATTTT.

This clone appeared a single time. The DNA of the CDR3 is TGTGCCAGCAGCCCTCGGCGGGGAAGTAACAATGAGCAGTTCTTC. Its translation is CASSPRRGSNNEQFF. The rearrangement uses TRBV11-2 and TRBJ2-1; tentatively, D is TRBD2 (6 bases). Per germline, CDR1 SGHAT and CDR2 FQNNGV. V lost 5 bases, J lost 5 bases, and 16 bases lay in between. This CDR3 contains 15 residues.

There are a few counts of this clone. This chain connects TRBV19 to TRBJ2-5; TRBD2 agrees at 9 bases. V lost 3 bases, J lost 4 bases, and 9 bases stayed unmatched. CDR1 and CDR2 (germline): LNHDA, SQIVND (reference sequence). The CDR3 spans 16 residues. The CDR3 nucleotides are TGTGCCAGTAGTATGAGAGCGGGGGGTTTACGAGAGACCCAGTACTTC. Its protein product is CASSMRAGGLRETQYF.

Here the CDR3 reads CASSIFQGASANYGYTF. The CDR3 DNA sequence: TGTGCCAGTAGTATATTCCAGGGGGCGTCTGCTAACTATGGCTACACCTTC. The chain employs TRBV19 and TRBJ1-2; 8 bases are a match to TRBD1. The CDR3 sequence is 17 residues long. The germline gives CDR1 LNHDA, CDR2 SQIVND (reference sequence). With 2 bases clipped from V and 0 bases from J, the junction kept 8 bases outside the gene matches.

This clone has just one count. The chain joins TRBV6-1 to TRBJ1-2; TRBD1 is a possible D gene (6 bases). V was clipped by 7 bases and J by 1 base, with 10 bases between them. The CDR3 is 13 residues long. CDR1 and CDR2 from the germline V gene are MNHNS and SASEGT. The CDR3 region has the DNA TGTGCCAGCACAGGGGATATTAACTATGGCTACACCTTC. Translating gives CASTGDINYGYTF.